This TCR beta chain derives from a study of cytomegalovirus exposure and HLA in healthy donors. PCR amplification relied on 60 Vbeta primers (plus 13 Jbeta primers). The assay was immunoSEQ multiplex PCR, and TCRdb's table has in-frame clones only and misses some. The table has 140,000 or so clones, roughly 80% seen once. Donors had nominal health at sampling but likely had unrecorded immune exposures. Germline V gives CDR1 MDHEN, CDR2 SYDVKM. This CDR3 spans 12 amino acids. J gave up 4 bases and V 7 bases, and 3 bases lay outside the gene matches. This sequence originates from a female donor in good health and CMV-seronegative. This chain connects TRBV28 to TRBJ1-2, with TRBD1 identical over 7 bases. The specimen sequenced was PBMCs. CDR3 sequence (DNA): TGTGCCAGCAATGGACAGGTCTATGGCTACACCTTC. Residues: CASNGQVYGYTF.